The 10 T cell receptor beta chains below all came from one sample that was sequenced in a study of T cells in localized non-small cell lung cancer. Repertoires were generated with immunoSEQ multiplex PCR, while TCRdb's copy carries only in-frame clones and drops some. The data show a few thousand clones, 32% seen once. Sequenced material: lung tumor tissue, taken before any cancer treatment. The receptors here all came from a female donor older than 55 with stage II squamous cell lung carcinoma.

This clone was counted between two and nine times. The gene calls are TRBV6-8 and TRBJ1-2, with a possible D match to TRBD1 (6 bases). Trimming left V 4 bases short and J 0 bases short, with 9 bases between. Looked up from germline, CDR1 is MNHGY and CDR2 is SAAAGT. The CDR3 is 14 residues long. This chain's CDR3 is CASSWDNSNYGYTF. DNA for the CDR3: TGTGCCAGCAGTTGGGACAACTCTAACTATGGCTACACCTTC.

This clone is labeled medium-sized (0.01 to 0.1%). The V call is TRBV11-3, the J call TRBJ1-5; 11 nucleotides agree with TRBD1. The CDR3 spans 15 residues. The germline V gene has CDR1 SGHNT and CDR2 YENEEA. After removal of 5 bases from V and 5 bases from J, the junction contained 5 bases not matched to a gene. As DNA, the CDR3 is TGTGCCAGCAGCCCAGGGACAGGGGGGGATCAGCCCCAGCATTTT. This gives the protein CASSPGTGGDQPQHF.

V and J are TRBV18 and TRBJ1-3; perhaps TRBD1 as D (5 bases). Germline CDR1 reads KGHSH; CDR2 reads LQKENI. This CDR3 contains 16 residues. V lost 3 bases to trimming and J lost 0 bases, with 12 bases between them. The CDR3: CASSPGEPGSGNTIYF. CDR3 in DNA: TGTGCCAGCTCACCGGGGGAGCCCGGCTCTGGAAACACCATATATTTT.

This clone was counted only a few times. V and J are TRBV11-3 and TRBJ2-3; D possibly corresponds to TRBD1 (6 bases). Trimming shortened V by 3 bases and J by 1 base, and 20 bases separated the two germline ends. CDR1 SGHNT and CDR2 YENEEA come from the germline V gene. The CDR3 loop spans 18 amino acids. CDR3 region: CASSFQGRVGYGTDTQYF. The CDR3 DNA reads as TGTGCCAGCAGCTTTCAGGGGCGCGTAGGTTATGGCACAGATACGCAGTATTTT.

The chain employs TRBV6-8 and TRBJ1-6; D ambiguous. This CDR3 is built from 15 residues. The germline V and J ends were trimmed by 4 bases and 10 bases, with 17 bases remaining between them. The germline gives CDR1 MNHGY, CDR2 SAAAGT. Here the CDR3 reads CASSSAGPSGSPLHF. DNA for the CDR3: TGTGCCAGCAGTTCCGCCGGGCCCTCCGGGTCACCCCTCCACTTT.

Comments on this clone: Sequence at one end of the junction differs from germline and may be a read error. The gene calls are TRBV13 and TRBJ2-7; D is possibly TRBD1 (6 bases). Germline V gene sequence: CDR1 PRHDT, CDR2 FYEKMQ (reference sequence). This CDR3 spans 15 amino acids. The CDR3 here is CASSVGAGGTYEQYF. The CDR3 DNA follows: TGTGCCAGCAGCGTAGGGGCTGGGGGCACCTACGAGCAGTACTTC.

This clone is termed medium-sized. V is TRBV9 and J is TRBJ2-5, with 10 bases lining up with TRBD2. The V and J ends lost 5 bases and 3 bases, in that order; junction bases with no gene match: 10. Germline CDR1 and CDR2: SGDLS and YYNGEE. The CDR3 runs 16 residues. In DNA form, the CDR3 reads TGTGCCAGCAGTGCCACGGGACTAGCGATAAAAGAGACCCAGTACTTC. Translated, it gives CASSATGLAIKETQYF.

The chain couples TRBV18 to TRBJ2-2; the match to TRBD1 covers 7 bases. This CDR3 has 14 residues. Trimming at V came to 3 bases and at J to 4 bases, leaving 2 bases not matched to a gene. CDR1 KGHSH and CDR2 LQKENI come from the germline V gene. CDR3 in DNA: TGTGCCAGCTCACCGGGACAGACCACCGGGGAGCTGTTTTTT. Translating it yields CASSPGQTTGELFF.

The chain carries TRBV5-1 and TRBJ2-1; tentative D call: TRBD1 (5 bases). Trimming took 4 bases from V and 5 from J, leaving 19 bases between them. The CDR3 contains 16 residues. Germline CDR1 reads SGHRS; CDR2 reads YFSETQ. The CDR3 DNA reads TGCGCCAGCAGCCAAGATAGGGGATCCTTTCACAATGAGCAGTTCTTC. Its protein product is CASSQDRGSFHNEQFF.

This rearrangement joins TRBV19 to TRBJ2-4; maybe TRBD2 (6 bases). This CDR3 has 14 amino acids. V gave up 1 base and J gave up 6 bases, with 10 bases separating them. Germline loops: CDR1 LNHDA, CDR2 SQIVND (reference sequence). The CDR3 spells CASSIVGGANIQYF. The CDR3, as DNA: TGTGCCAGTAGTATAGTCGGGGGAGCAAACATTCAGTACTTC.